This T cell receptor beta chain was recorded in a study of shared clonotypes between healthy human individuals (TCRdb year 2020). As for the study more broadly: Two women and a few men aged 18 to 49 years were included in the cohort. For each donor, CD4 naive and CD4 memory were each run on three plates, CD8 naive on two plates, and CD8 memory on one plate. To estimate repertoire size and how much clonotypes are shared between individuals, the study performed deep sequencing of blood TCR repertoires from about five healthy adults. Between about 0.94 and 10 billion PBMCs per donor were obtained by leukapheresis. Different laboratories and diverse techniques were used to prepare libraries and sequence TCR repertoires, to increase sequencing depth and limit assay-specific biases. General study outcomes and caveats: When several donors were compared, the shared fraction of clonotypes was roughly 5% for naive CD4, 3% to 4% for naive CD8, 2% to 2.5% for memory CD4, and approximately 0.4% for memory CD8. Because the study included a small number of donors, the genetic and exposure-history diversity represented was limited. Rarefaction of sorted-subset datasets indicated incomplete sequencing despite the large sequencing depth. Naive subsets generally had larger estimated clonotype richness than memory subsets did. Sampling was restricted to blood, and TCR repertoires in tissue are likely to differ from TCR repertoires in blood. Based on pairwise subsampling, the degree of clonotype sharing among donors was expected to be affected by sequencing depth. Compared with non-shared clonotypes, clonotypes shared by all four sorted-subset donors had higher generation probabilities.

Measured from the cysteine to the phenylalanine, the CDR3 is 14 residues long. Here the CDR3 DNA is all that survives: 42 bases in frame from base 1. The CDR1 and CDR2 encoded by the germline V gene are SGHTA and FQGTGA. The V and J ends are trimmed by 6 bases and 6 bases, leaving 14 bases between them. TCR CDR3 regions were amplified from genomic DNA by multiplex PCR using the deep immunoSEQ assay. Genomic DNA extracted from each cell subset was distributed evenly over all wells of several immunoSEQ 96-well plates, and each plate served as one replicate. For sorted subsets, each replicate PCR was loaded with roughly 200 ng genomic DNA, equivalent to some 31,000 T cell genomes. Purified libraries were quantified with a Qubit 3.0 fluorometer, sized on a Bioanalyzer 2100, and re-quantified with the KAPA Library Quantification kit. A separate single-read 150-cycle Illumina NextSeq 550 flow cell was used to sequence each immunoSEQ 96-well plate. The authors' analysis ran thus. The immunoSEQ output contained only junctional sequences without quality scores, so filtering could not match that applied to full-length reads. To assign V/J genes and CDR3, sequences were annotated using PyIR, a Python wrapper for IgBLAST v1.9, with IMGT germline references. Reads were filtered out if the reads had weak V/J assignments (E-value above 1e-6), no CDR3, stop codons, out-of-frame junctions, or ambiguous translated residues. V3J clonotypes were defined as sequences sharing an identical inferred V gene, J gene, and CDR3 amino acid sequence. Percentage overlap between repertoires was calculated by dividing the number of shared unique clonotypes by the size of the smaller repertoire. RTK rarefaction, the Chao1 estimator, and Recon v2.1 estimates of unobserved clonotypes were used to assess repertoire richness. For all TCRbeta clonotypes obtained by the gDNA method from four donors, generation probabilities were computed with OLGA. TCRdb holds this immuneACCESS table with in-frame rearrangements only. Some clones are missing; in checked studies, unresolved V genes explain under half, and the rest has no known cause. The DNA gave D and trimming, while V, J and clone size come from that table. The sample table holds 2 million to 3 million clones, of which more than 85% were seen once. About 0.34% of the sample rests with the top ten.

As concerns this clone: What antigen it recognizes has not been identified. Base qualities are not recorded, but no much larger clone differs from it by a single base.

Donors were healthy HIV-negative adults with no recently reported acute infections or vaccinations. Every donor was a Caucasian adult residing in Nashville, Tennessee, USA. Magnetic negative selection was used to enrich CD4+ T cells, after which naive cells were positively selected on CD45RA and the negative fraction became the memory subset. Blood was obtained by leukapheresis, after which PBMCs were separated by Ficoll-Histopaque density gradient centrifugation and cryopreserved in liquid nitrogen vapor phase. Analytical flow cytometry was used to check the purity and quantity of every magnetically sorted T cell population. Each sorted fraction had its genomic DNA isolated and then quantified by UV absorbance on a Nanodrop 2000c.

The V and J genes are TRBV7-3 and TRBJ2-2; the D gene remains uncertain. The sequencing sample was made of naive CD4+ T cells from PBMCs. The cell subset or site tag for this specimen amounts to: CD45RA+ positively selected. This TCR was recovered from a man younger than 30 in good health. Some clones in this sample may be carry-over from other donors' samples. The nucleotide sequence is given as TGTGCCAGCAGGTCGAGGTCCGAGGCCGGGGAGCTGTTTTTT. It codes for CASRSRSEAGELFF.